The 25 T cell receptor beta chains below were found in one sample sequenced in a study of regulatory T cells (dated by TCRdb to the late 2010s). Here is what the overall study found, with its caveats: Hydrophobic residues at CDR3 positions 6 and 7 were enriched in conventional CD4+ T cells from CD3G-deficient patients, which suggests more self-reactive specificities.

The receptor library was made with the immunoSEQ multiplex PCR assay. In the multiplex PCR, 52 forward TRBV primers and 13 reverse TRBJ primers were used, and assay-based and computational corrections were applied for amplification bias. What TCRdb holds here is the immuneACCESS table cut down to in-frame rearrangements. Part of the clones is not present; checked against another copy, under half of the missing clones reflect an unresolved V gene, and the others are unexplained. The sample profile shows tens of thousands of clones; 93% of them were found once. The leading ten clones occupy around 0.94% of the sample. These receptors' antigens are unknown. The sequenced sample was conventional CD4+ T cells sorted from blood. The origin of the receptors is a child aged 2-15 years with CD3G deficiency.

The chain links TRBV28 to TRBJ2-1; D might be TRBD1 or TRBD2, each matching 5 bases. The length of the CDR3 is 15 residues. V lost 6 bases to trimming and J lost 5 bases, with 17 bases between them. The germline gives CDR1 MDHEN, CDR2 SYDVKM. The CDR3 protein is CASSSGTPLDNEQFF. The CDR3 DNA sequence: TGTGCCAGCAGCTCCGGGACCCCGTTGGACAATGAGCAGTTCTTC.

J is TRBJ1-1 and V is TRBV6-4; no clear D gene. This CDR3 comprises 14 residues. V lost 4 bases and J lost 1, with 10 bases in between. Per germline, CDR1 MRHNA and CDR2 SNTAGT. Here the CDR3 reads CASSGLWRNTEAFF. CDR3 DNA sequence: TGTGCCAGCAGTGGGCTATGGAGGAACACTGAAGCTTTCTTT.

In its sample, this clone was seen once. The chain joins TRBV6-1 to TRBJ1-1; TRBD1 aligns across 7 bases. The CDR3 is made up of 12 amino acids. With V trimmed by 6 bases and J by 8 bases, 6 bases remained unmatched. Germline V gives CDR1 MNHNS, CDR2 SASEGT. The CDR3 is CASRPGTVEAFF. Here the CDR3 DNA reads TGTGCCAGCAGACCTGGGACAGTGGAAGCTTTCTTT.

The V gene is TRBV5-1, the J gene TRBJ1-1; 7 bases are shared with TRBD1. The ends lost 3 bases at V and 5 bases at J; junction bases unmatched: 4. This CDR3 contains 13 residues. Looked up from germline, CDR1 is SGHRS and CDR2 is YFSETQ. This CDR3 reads CASSWTGRTEAFF. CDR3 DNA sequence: TGCGCCAGCAGCTGGACAGGAAGGACTGAAGCTTTCTTT.

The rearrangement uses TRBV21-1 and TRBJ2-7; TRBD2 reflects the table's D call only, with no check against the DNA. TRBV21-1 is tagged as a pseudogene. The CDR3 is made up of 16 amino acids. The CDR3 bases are TGTGCCAGCAGCATACTCCAATCGGGACTAGCCGACGAGCAGTACTTC. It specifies CASSILQSGLADEQYF.

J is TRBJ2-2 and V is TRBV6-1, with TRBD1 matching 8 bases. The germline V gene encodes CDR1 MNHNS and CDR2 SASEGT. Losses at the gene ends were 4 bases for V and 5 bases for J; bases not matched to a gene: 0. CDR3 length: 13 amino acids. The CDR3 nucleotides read TGTGCCAGCAGTGGACAGGGGACCGGGGAGCTGTTTTTT. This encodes CASSGQGTGELFF.

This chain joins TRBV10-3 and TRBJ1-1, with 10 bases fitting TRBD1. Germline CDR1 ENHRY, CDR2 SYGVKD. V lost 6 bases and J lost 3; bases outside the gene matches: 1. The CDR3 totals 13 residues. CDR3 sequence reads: CAISGTGDTEAFF. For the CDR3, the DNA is TGTGCCATCAGCGGGACAGGGGACACTGAAGCTTTCTTT.

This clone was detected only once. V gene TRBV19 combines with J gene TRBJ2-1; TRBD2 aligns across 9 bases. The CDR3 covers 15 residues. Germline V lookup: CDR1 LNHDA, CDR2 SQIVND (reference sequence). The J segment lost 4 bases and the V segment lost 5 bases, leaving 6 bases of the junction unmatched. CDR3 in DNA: TGTGCCAGTAGTCCCACTAGCGGGTTTTACAATGAGCAGTTCTTC. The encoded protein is CASSPTSGFYNEQFF.

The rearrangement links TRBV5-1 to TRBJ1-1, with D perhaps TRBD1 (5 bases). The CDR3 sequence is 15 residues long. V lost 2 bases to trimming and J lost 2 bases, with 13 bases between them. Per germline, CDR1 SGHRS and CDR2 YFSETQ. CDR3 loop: CASSFLPGRNTEAFF. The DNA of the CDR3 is TGCGCCAGCAGCTTTCTACCAGGGCGTAACACTGAAGCTTTCTTT.

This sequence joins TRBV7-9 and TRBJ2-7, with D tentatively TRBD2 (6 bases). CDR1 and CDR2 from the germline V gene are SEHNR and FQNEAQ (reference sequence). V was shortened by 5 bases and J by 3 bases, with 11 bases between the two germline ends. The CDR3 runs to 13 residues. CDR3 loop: CASSLSGDYEQYF. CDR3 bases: TGTGCCAGCAGCCTGTCGGGGGACTACGAGCAGTACTTC.

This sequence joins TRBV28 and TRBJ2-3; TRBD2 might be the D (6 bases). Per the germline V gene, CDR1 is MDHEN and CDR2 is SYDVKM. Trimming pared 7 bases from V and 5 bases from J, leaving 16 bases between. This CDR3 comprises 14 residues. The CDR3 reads CASTRRGPGDTQYF. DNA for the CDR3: TGTGCCAGCACCAGGCGGGGACCGGGAGATACGCAGTATTTT.

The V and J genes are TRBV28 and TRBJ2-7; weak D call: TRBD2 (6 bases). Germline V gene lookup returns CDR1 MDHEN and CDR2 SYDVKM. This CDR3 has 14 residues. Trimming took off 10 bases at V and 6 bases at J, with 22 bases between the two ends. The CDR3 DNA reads TGTGCCACCCAAAGAATGGGACTCCCCACCGAGCAGTACTTC. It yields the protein CATQRMGLPTEQYF.

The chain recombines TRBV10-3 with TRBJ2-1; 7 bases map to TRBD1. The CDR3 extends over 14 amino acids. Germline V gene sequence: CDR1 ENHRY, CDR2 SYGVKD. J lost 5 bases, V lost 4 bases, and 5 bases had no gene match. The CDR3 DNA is TGTGCCATCAGTGTAGGGACAGCTAACAATGAGCAGTTCTTC. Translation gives CAISVGTANNEQFF.

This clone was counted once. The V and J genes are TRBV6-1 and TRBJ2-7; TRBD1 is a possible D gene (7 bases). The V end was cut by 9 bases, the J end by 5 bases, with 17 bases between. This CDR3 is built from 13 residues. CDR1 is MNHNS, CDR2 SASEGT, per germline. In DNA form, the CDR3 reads TGTGCCAGTCGGGGGACAGCGGGCAACGAGCAGTACTTC. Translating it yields CASRGTAGNEQYF.

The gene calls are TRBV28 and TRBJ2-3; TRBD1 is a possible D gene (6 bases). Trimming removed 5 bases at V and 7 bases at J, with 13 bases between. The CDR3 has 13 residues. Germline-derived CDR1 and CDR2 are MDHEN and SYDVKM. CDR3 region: CASSRRDTHTQYF. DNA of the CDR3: TGTGCCAGCAGTCGCCGGGACACGCATACGCAGTATTTT.

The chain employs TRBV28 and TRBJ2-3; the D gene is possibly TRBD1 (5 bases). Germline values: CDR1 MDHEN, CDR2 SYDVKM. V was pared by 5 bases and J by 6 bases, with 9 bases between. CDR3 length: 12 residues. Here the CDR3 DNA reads TGTGCCAGCAGTATAGGGGTGGATACGCAGTATTTT. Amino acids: CASSIGVDTQYF. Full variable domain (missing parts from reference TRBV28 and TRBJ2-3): DVKVTQSSRYLVKRTGEKVFLECVQDMDHENMFWYRQDPGLGLRLIYFSYDVKMKEKGDIPEGYSVSREKKERFSLILESASTNQTSMYLCASSIGVDTQYFGPGTRLTVL.

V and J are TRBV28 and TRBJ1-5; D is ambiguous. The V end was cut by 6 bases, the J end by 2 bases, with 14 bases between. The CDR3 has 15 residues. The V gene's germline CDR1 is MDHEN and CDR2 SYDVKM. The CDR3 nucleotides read TGTGCCAGCAGCCATGCCCTAGGAGGCAATCAGCCCCAGCATTTT. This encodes CASSHALGGNQPQHF. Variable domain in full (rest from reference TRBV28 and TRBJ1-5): DVKVTQSSRYLVKRTGEKVFLECVQDMDHENMFWYRQDPGLGLRLIYFSYDVKMKEKGDIPEGYSVSREKKERFSLILESASTNQTSMYLCASSHALGGNQPQHFGDGTRLSIL.

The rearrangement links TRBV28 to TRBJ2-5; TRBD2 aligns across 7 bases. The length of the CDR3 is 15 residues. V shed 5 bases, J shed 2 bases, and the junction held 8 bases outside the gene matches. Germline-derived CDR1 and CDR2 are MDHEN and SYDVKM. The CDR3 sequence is CASSPLAVLQETQYF. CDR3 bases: TGTGCCAGCAGTCCCCTAGCGGTATTACAAGAGACCCAGTACTTC.

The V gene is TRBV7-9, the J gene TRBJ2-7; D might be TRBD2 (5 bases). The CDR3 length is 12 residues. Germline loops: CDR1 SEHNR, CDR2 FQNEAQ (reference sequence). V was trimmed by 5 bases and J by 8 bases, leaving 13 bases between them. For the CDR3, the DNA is TGTGCCAGCAGCCCAAATGGAGGAAAGCAGTACTTC. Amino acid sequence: CASSPNGGKQYF.

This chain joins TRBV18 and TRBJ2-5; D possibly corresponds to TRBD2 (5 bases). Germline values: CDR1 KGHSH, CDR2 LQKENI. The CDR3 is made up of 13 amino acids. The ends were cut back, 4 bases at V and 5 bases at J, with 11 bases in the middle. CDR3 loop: CASSRSGRETQYF. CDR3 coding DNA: TGTGCCAGCTCACGGAGCGGAAGGGAGACCCAGTACTTC.

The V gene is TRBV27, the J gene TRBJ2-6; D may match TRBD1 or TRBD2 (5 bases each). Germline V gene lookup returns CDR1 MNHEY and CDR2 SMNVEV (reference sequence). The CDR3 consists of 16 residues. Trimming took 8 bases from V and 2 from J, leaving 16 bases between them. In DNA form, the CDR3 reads TGTGCCAGCGGATCCCTGAGGGGCCCTGGGGCCAACGTCCTGACTTTC. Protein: CASGSLRGPGANVLTF.

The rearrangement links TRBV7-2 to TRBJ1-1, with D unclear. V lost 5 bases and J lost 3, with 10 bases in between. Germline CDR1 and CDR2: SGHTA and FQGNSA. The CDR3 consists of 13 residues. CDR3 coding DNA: TGTGCCAGCAGCCTGGAGGCTCACACTGAAGCTTTCTTT. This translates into CASSLEAHTEAFF.

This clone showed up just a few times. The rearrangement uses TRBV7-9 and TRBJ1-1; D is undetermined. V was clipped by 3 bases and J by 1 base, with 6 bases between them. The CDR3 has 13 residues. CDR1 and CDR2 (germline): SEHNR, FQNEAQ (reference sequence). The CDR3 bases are TGTGCCAGCAGCTTGATGAAGAACACTGAAGCTTTCTTT. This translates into CASSLMKNTEAFF.

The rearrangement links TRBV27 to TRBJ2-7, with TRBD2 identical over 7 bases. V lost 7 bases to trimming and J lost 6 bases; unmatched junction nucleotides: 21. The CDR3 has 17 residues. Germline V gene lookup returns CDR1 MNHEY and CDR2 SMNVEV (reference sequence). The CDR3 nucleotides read TGTGCCAGCACCCACCCAATGCTGGCGGGAGACGAGCGCGAGCAGTACTTC. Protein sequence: CASTHPMLAGDEREQYF.

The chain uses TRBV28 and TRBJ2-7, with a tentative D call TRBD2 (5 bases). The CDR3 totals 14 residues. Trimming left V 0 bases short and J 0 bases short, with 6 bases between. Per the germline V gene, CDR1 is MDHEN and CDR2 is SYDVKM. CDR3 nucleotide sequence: TGTGCCAGCAGTTTATGGGGGAGCTCCTACGAGCAGTACTTC. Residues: CASSLWGSSYEQYF.